This T cell receptor beta chain is drawn from a study of technical replicates of blood from a handful of donors (dated by TCRdb to 2016 to 2017). Receptor amplification or capture employed the immunoSEQ multiplex PCR assay. The clones in this table, taken by TCRdb from immuneACCESS, are in-frame only. Not every clone is retained; where verified, under half of the shortfall comes from an unresolved V gene, and the cause of the rest is unknown. The sample table records over 55,000 clones; around 88% of these occur just once. The top ten clones comprise approximately 5% of the sample. CDR1 and CDR2, per the germline V gene, are MGHRA and YSYEKL. The CDR3 covers 16 residues, taking in both the cysteine and the phenylalanine. The read is trimmed to its CDR3 DNA, 48 bases read in frame from base 1. Trimming accounts for 4 bases at V and 4 bases at J, while the number of junction bases matched to no gene is 10.

As for this clone: The clone's antigen remains unknown. There are no base qualities to consult, and no much larger clone falls within one base.

This TCR was recovered from a human donor in good health. Some clones in this sample may be carry-over from other donors' samples. The sample was PBMCs. Recombination linked TRBV4-1 to TRBJ2-3; 8 central nucleotides agree with TRBD2. CDR3 sequence: CASSRSGLVDSDTQYF. The nucleotide sequence reads as follows: TGCGCCAGCAGCCGGTCGGGACTAGTGGATTCAGATACGCAGTATTTT.